Listed here are 5 T cell receptor beta chains from one sample, sequenced in a study of neoadjuvant nivolumab and ipilimumab in lung cancer. The method was immunoSEQ multiplex PCR; TCRdb's version includes in-frame clones alone and lacks a portion of them. In the table there are 39,000 or so clones, 89% of which are singletons. Source: peripheral blood, taken before neoadjuvant nivolumab, alone or with ipilimumab. Receptor source: an adult with non-small cell lung cancer.

The chain is built from TRBV7-9 and TRBJ1-4, with D hard to call. Deletions cut 0 bases from V and 14 bases from J, with 19 bases between. Germline V gene data show CDR1 as SEHNR and CDR2 as FQNEAQ (reference sequence). The CDR3 has 15 residues. The CDR3 DNA reads TGTGCCAGCAGCTTAGCCCCCGCTGTGGTCACGAAGCTGTTTTTT. Translating gives CASSLAPAVVTKLFF. Full variable domain (outside the CDR3, taken from reference TRBV7-9 and TRBJ1-4): DTGVSQNPRHKITKRGQNVTFRCDPISEHNRLYWYRQTLGQGPEFLTYFQNEAQLEKSRLLSDRFSAERPKGSFSTLEIQRTEQGDSAMYLCASSLAPAVVTKLFFGSGTQLSVL.

The chain employs TRBV30 and TRBJ2-1, with 12 bases lining up with TRBD2. The trim removed 4 bases at V and 9 bases at J, leaving 13 bases unmatched. Per germline, CDR1 GTSNPN and CDR2 SVGIG (reference sequence). The CDR3 totals 16 residues. The chain's CDR3 is CAWTSGRAPSRREQFF. Here the CDR3 DNA reads TGTGCCTGGACTAGCGGGAGGGCCCCCTCTCGACGTGAGCAGTTCTTC.

The rearrangement links TRBV5-4 to TRBJ2-2; 7 positions match TRBD2. Germline lookup yields CDR1 SGHNT and CDR2 YYREEE (reference sequence). The V and J ends lost 4 bases and 5 bases, in that order; junction bases with no gene match: 2. This CDR3 is 13 amino acids long. The CDR3, as DNA: TGTGCCAGCAGCATACTAGCGACCGGGGAGCTGTTTTTT. This translates into CASSILATGELFF.

The chain recombines TRBV30 with TRBJ2-4; TRBD2 aligns across 7 bases. V lost 0 bases to trimming and J lost 7 bases; unmatched junction nucleotides: 3. The germline V gene encodes CDR1 GTSNPN and CDR2 SVGIG (reference sequence). The CDR3 is 13 amino acids. In nucleotides, the CDR3 is TGTGCCTGGAGTGTCCTAGCGGAGAACATTCAGTACTTC. It specifies CAWSVLAENIQYF.

The gene calls are TRBV5-1 and TRBJ2-5, with D hard to call. The CDR3 has 13 residues. Trimming cost V 4 bases and J 0 bases, with 7 bases left between them. Germline values: CDR1 SGHRS, CDR2 YFSETQ. The CDR3 DNA follows: TGCGCCAGCAGCCCGTGGGACCAAGAGACCCAGTACTTC. Its protein product is CASSPWDQETQYF.